This T cell receptor (beta chain) derives from a study of regulatory T cells in long-lasting Graves disease. Study-wide findings and caveats: Preferential use of TRBV28, TRBJ1-2 and TRBJ2-5 was seen in persistent disease.

On this clonotype itself: The antigen is unknown.

Relying on iRepertoire HTBI primers and Arm-PCR of CDR3 regions, the team built TCR beta libraries. TCRdb used MiXCR to reprocess the multiplex PCR reads, holding one entry per CDR3 protein. The sample lists some 370,000 distinct CDR3 sequences, approximately 12% occurring once. Time point meaning: newly diagnosed GD, antithyroid drugs for less than 3 months. From RNA extracted from PBMCs, the TCR library was made. Trimming took off 2 bases at V and 1 base at J, with 14 bases between the two ends. The germline gives CDR1 KGHDR, CDR2 SFDVKD. The CDR3 is 17 amino acids. These data are also associated with another study on T cells in Graves' hyperthyroidism and ophthalmopathy. This second study notes: Diagnosis of hyperthyroidism was new in patients aged 18 to 65, and its duration was under 2 months.

This chain joins TRBV24-1 and TRBJ1-5; D ambiguous. The origin of this receptor is a woman in her late teens or twenties with Graves disease. Here the sequenced sample was peripheral blood mononuclear cells (PBMCs), taken at new diagnosis, from a patient treated with antithyroid drugs. CDR3 in DNA: TGTGCCACCAGTGATTCCCGGGAGCGAAAAAGCAATCAGCCCCAGCATTTT. Encoded protein: CATSDSRERKSNQPQHF.